A selection of T cell receptor beta chains follows, all from one sample in a study of blood T cells in healthy people across ages. TCRdb processed the 5' RACE reads anew with MiXCR; each CDR3 protein has one entry. The data contain about 1.5 million distinct CDR3 sequences, about 40% of them singletons. Material: blood. The receptors here all came from a woman between 18 and 30 years old in good health. Each CDR3 is given with its conserved first and last residue. A D gene is named only where the DNA matches it firmly.

D gene,V gene,J gene,CDR3 protein
TRBD1,TRBV20-1,TRBJ2-7,CSARDSRSYEQYF
-,TRBV7-9,TRBJ2-3,CASSPPGRADTQYF
-,TRBV28,TRBJ2-3,CASTPLLGSWGTDTQYF
-,TRBV4-1,TRBJ2-7,CASSHLWVVGEQYF
-,TRBV15,TRBJ2-1,CATSRLSSTSYNEQFF
-,TRBV5-5,TRBJ2-3,CASTRDRGMADTQYF
-,TRBV7-9,TRBJ1-5,CASSLLANQPQHF
TRBD2,TRBV4-1,TRBJ2-1,CASSSHLAGVVGEQFF
TRBD1,TRBV27,TRBJ1-2,CASSPGTGTFYGYTF
TRBD1,TRBV28,TRBJ1-1,CASRPGGPNTEAFF
TRBD2,TRBV5-1,TRBJ2-1,CASTVAGGDNEQFF
TRBD2,TRBV11-2,TRBJ2-7,CASSLVKSGSYEQYF
TRBD2,TRBV20-1,TRBJ2-5,CSARLAGKETQYF
-,TRBV2,TRBJ1-4,CASSDRGREKLFF
-,TRBV11-2,TRBJ1-4,CASSPGIINEKLFF
-,TRBV6-1,TRBJ2-1,CASRNDHTTSYNEQFF
TRBD1,TRBV5-1,TRBJ2-1,CASSWGGQGRVNEQFF
-,TRBV7-9,TRBJ2-1,CASRPGPIQAPRSNEQFF
-,TRBV14,TRBJ2-3,CASSQGLTHTDTQYF
-,TRBV15,TRBJ1-6,CATSRDLSRRGDSPLHF
TRBD2,TRBV27,TRBJ2-7,CASSKDPGWARGTTNYEQYF
-,TRBV20-1,TRBJ2-5,CSARFTAQETQYF
-,TRBV5-1,TRBJ2-1,CASSSSSRGYNEQFF
TRBD2,TRBV7-9,TRBJ2-1,CASSLAAGGEQFF
-,TRBV10-3,TRBJ2-2,CTISEMGTGIPTGELFF
-,TRBV12-3/TRBV12-4,-,CASSQQGQFEQYF